A selection of T cell receptor beta chains follows, all from one sample in a study of blood T cells in healthy people across ages. One entry per CDR3 protein results from TCRdb running MiXCR on the 5' RACE reads. The sample lists 650,000 to 1,000,000 distinct CDR3 sequences, about 34% occurring once. Sequencing was done on a sample of blood. These receptors were collected from a man between 18 and 35 years old in good health. Each CDR3 is given with its conserved first and last residue. The order of the fields is clone size, V gene, J gene, D gene, CDR3 protein, CDR3 DNA. A D gene is named only where the DNA matches it firmly. The size entry is marked missing in some rows and otherwise reads once, few, many or a size class.

size: many; V: TRBV5-6; J: TRBJ2-1; D: .; CDR3: CASSMTYNEQFF; DNA: TGTGCCAGCAGCATGACCTACAATGAGCAGTTCTTC
size: .; V: TRBV9; J: TRBJ1-2; D: TRBD1; CDR3: CASGDSLPYGYTF; DNA: TGTGCCAGCGGGGACAGCCTGCCCTATGGCTACACCTTC
size: .; V: TRBV4-3; J: TRBJ1-5; D: .; CDR3: CASSQDIGRDQPQHF; DNA: TGCGCCAGCAGCCAAGATATCGGCAGGGATCAGCCCCAGCATTTT
size: many; V: TRBV10-3; J: TRBJ2-7; D: .; CDR3: CAIRGGTEEYEQYF; DNA: TGTGCCATCAGGGGGGGGACAGAGGAGTACGAGCAGTACTTC
size: .; V: TRBV7-9; J: TRBJ2-7; D: TRBD2; CDR3: CASSLVAGGRYEQYF; DNA: TGTGCCAGCAGCTTAGTAGCGGGAGGTCGATACGAGCAGTACTTC
size: .; V: TRBV27; J: TRBJ1-1; D: .; CDR3: CASTQVGGLAAFF; DNA: TGTGCCAGCACCCAAGTCGGGGGGCTTGCAGCTTTCTTT
size: .; V: TRBV7-2; J: TRBJ2-3; D: .; CDR3: CASSKGSAGSDTQYF; DNA: TGTGCCAGCAGTAAGGGTTCAGCGGGTTCTGATACGCAGTATTTT
size: .; V: TRBV6-5; J: TRBJ2-7; D: TRBD2; CDR3: CAGSYSTLRGGSSEQYF; DNA: TGTGCCGGCAGTTACTCGACTCTGCGGGGGGGCTCCAGTGAGCAGTACTTC
size: .; V: TRBV29-1; J: TRBJ2-5; D: TRBD2; CDR3: CSVVAGGPNNEQYF; DNA: TGCAGCGTTGTTGCGGGGGGACCTAACAATGAGCAGTACTTC
size: few; V: TRBV9; J: TRBJ1-1; D: .; CDR3: CASSVADRNTEAFF; DNA: TGTGCCAGCAGCGTAGCGGACAGGAACACTGAAGCTTTCTTT
size: few; V: TRBV20-1; J: TRBJ2-3; D: .; CDR3: CSASGIADTQYF; DNA: TGCAGTGCTTCGGGAATAGCCGATACGCAGTATTTT
size: .; V: TRBV10-3; J: TRBJ2-1; D: .; CDR3: CAISESMVVQGKDEQFF; DNA: TGTGCCATCAGTGAGTCGATGGTGGTACAGGGAAAAGACGAGCAGTTCTTC
size: .; V: TRBV7-2; J: TRBJ2-5; D: .; CDR3: CASSLSGRKTQYF; DNA: TGTGCCAGCAGCTTATCGGGGAGGAAGACCCAGTACTTC
size: .; V: TRBV7-6; J: TRBJ2-7; D: TRBD1; CDR3: CASSLGTGGNNEQYF; DNA: TGTGCCAGCAGCTTAGGGACAGGAGGAAACAATGAGCAGTACTTC
size: .; V: TRBV28; J: TRBJ2-2; D: TRBD1; CDR3: CASSSGTGVSTGELFF; DNA: TGTGCCAGCAGTTCCGGGACAGGGGTATCCACCGGGGAGCTGTTTTTT
size: .; V: TRBV29-1; J: TRBJ1-1; D: .; CDR3: CSVERLGESTEAFF; DNA: TGCAGCGTTGAAAGGCTTGGGGAGAGCACTGAAGCTTTCTTT
size: few; V: TRBV7-2; J: TRBJ2-4; D: TRBD1; CDR3: CASSEQTGEGIQYF; DNA: TGTGCCAGCAGCGAGCAGACAGGGGAAGGCATTCAGTACTTC
size: .; V: TRBV20-1; J: TRBJ2-2; D: .; CDR3: CSARDVGIANTGELFF; DNA: TGCAGTGCTAGAGATGTAGGGATCGCGAACACCGGGGAGCTGTTTTTT
size: .; V: TRBV5-1; J: TRBJ2-3; D: TRBD2; CDR3: CASSGPSSGGAGTQYF; DNA: TGCGCCAGCAGCGGCCCCTCTAGCGGGGGGGCCGGTACGCAGTATTTT
size: .; V: TRBV2; J: TRBJ2-5; D: TRBD1; CDR3: CASSADRGSYNEQYF; DNA: TGTGCCAGCAGTGCTGACAGGGGGTCCTACAATGAGCAGTACTTC
size: .; V: TRBV20-1; J: TRBJ2-7; D: .; CDR3: CSGKKLYEQYF; DNA: TGCAGTGGTAAAAAACTCTACGAGCAGTACTTC
size: few; V: TRBV9; J: TRBJ2-1; D: TRBD1; CDR3: CASSSRGLDGTGGAGEQFF; DNA: TGTGCCAGCAGCTCTAGAGGGTTGGATGGGACAGGGGGCGCGGGTGAGCAGTTCTTC
size: once; V: TRBV4-2; J: TRBJ2-6; D: .; CDR3: CASSQPTF; DNA: TGTGCCAGCAGCCAACCGACTTTC
size: .; V: TRBV20-1; J: TRBJ2-1; D: .; CDR3: CSARVGGPDEQFF; DNA: TGCAGTGCTAGAGTAGGGGGGCCGGATGAGCAGTTCTTC
size: many; V: TRBV20-1; J: TRBJ2-5; D: .; CDR3: CSATRGLETQYF; DNA: TGCAGTGCCACACGGGGGCTGGAGACCCAGTACTTC
size: .; V: TRBV12-3/TRBV12-4; J: TRBJ2-3; D: .; CDR3: CASSLRGGADTQYF; DNA: TGTGCCAGCAGTTTACGGGGTGGAGCAGATACGCAGTATTTT
size: few; V: TRBV13; J: TRBJ1-1; D: .; CDR3: CASSLDRALRGTEAFF; DNA: TGTGCCAGCAGCTTAGACAGGGCTCTCAGAGGGACTGAAGCTTTCTTT
size: .; V: TRBV6-5; J: TRBJ1-1; D: TRBD1; CDR3: CASTRTGAGLNTEAFF; DNA: TGTGCCAGCACCCGGACAGGGGCAGGGTTGAACACTGAAGCTTTCTTT
size: .; V: TRBV3-1; J: TRBJ2-7; D: TRBD1; CDR3: CASSQTPGQGVQYF; DNA: TGTGCCAGCAGCCAAACACCGGGACAGGGGGTGCAGTACTTC
size: few; V: TRBV4-1; J: TRBJ2-1; D: .; CDR3: CASSQDTDNEQFF; DNA: TGCGCCAGCAGCCAAGATACCGACAATGAGCAGTTCTTC
size: few; V: TRBV5-1; J: TRBJ2-3; D: .; CDR3: CASSVTVNADTQYF; DNA: TGCGCCAGCAGCGTGACGGTTAATGCAGATACGCAGTATTTT
size: few; V: TRBV20-1; J: TRBJ1-2; D: .; CDR3: CSARDRSGRTSLLWTGGLYGYTF; DNA: TGCAGTGCTAGAGATCGATCGGGTAGGACCTCCTTACTCTGGACGGGAGGGTTATATGGCTACACCTTC